The 17 T cell receptor beta chains in this list originate from one sample, sequenced in a study of cytomegalovirus exposure and HLA in healthy donors. The PCR contained 60 Vbeta and 13 Jbeta primers. Measured with immunoSEQ multiplex PCR; TCRdb has only the in-frame clones, and not every one. The sample lists about 170,000 clones; over 70% were seen once. Sequencing was done on a sample of PBMCs. The source is a boy between 2 and 15 years old in good health and CMV-seronegative.

J is TRBJ1-4 and V is TRBV2; D is ambiguous. This CDR3 has 15 amino acids. In germline, CDR1 is SNHLY, CDR2 FYNNEI. V was cut by 5 bases and J by 0 bases, with 10 bases left in between. CDR3 sequence (DNA): TGTGCCAGCAGTCCCTGGGGAGCAACTAATGAAAAACTGTTTTTT. Amino acid sequence: CASSPWGATNEKLFF. The whole variable domain, remainder taken from reference TRBV2 and TRBJ1-4, is EPEVTQTPSHQVTQMGQEVILRCVPISNHLYFYWYRQILGQKVEFLVSFYNNEISEKSEIFDDQFSVERPDGSNFTLKIRSTKLEDSAMYFCASSPWGATNEKLFFGSGTQLSVL.

The chain couples TRBV18 to TRBJ2-1; no definite D call. The CDR3 has 15 amino acids. The germline V gene has CDR1 KGHSH and CDR2 LQKENI. Trimming removed 1 base at V and 5 bases at J, with 12 bases between. This CDR3 reads CASSPLVAADNEQFF. In DNA, the CDR3 is TGTGCCAGCTCACCACTAGTGGCGGCGGACAATGAGCAGTTCTTC.

CDR3 sequence reads: CASSSGPANTGELFF. The CDR3 DNA sequence: TGCGCCAGCAGCTCTGGGCCAGCCAACACCGGGGAGCTGTTTTTT. V usage is TRBV5-1 and J usage is TRBJ2-2; D unresolved. V shed 3 bases and J shed 2 bases, with 11 bases lying between them. CDR1 SGHRS and CDR2 YFSETQ come from the germline V gene. There are 15 residues in the CDR3. Based on the CDR3 plus reference TRBV5-1 and TRBJ2-2, the full variable domain is KAGVTQTPRYLIKTRGQQVTLSCSPISGHRSVSWYQQTPGQGLQFLFEYFSETQRNKGNFPGRFSGRQFSNSRSEMNVSTLELGDSALYLCASSSGPANTGELFFGEGSRLTVL.

This chain uses TRBV7-9 with TRBJ2-3; 8 bases are shared with TRBD2. The CDR3 is 17 amino acids. Germline CDR1 SEHNR, CDR2 FQNEAQ (reference sequence). With V trimmed by 4 bases and J by 4 bases, 13 bases remained unmatched. CDR3 DNA: TGTGCCAGCAGCTCCGTAAGCGGGGGACCGACCCCAGATACGCAGTATTTT. Its translation is CASSSVSGGPTPDTQYF.

The chain employs TRBV6-1 and TRBJ2-4, with D possibly matching TRBD2 (6 bases). Germline V CDR1 and CDR2: MNHNS, SASEGT. The CDR3 contains 14 residues. V was trimmed by 5 bases and J by 8 bases, leaving 16 bases between them. For the CDR3, the DNA is TGTGCCAGCAGTCGGGACTCTCAAAGGGACATTCAGTACTTC. Translating it yields CASSRDSQRDIQYF.

The chain employs TRBV30 and TRBJ1-5; unclear D gene. The ends were cut back, 5 bases at V and 0 bases at J, with 8 bases in the middle. This CDR3 is built from 13 residues. CDR1 GTSNPN and CDR2 SVGIG come from the germline V gene (reference sequence). The CDR3 is CAWSEYSNQPQHF. CDR3 DNA: TGTGCCTGGTCGGAGTATAGCAATCAGCCCCAGCATTTT.

This chain connects TRBV5-1 to TRBJ2-3; D not resolved. The germline V gene has CDR1 SGHRS and CDR2 YFSETQ. The CDR3 sequence is 13 residues long. Trimming left V 4 bases short and J 0 bases short, with 6 bases between. CDR3 amino acids: CASSMASTDTQYF. Written as DNA, the CDR3 is TGCGCCAGCAGCATGGCTAGCACAGATACGCAGTATTTT.

The chain uses TRBV7-9 and TRBJ1-5; TRBD1 is a possible D gene (6 bases). Germline V gene data show CDR1 as SEHNR and CDR2 as FQNEAQ (reference sequence). Deletions cut 3 bases from V and 4 bases from J, with 16 bases between. CDR3 size: 16 residues. In DNA form, the CDR3 reads TGTGCCAGCAGCTTGGCGACAGGCAGGACGAATCAGCCCCAGCATTTT. Its translation: CASSLATGRTNQPQHF.

The chain combines TRBV6-6 with TRBJ1-1; TRBD1 agrees at 8 bases. Germline V lookup: CDR1 MNHNY, CDR2 SVGAGI (reference sequence). The V segment lost 0 bases and the J segment 12 bases; nucleotides outside the gene matches: 9. The CDR3 is made up of 14 amino acids. The CDR3: CASSYSADRGITFF. The CDR3 region has the DNA TGTGCCAGCAGTTACTCGGCCGACAGGGGCATAACTTTCTTT.

The V gene is TRBV7-6, the J gene TRBJ2-1; a possible D gene is TRBD2 (5 bases). V gave up 1 base and J gave up 7 bases, with 14 bases separating them. Germline loops: CDR1 SGHVS, CDR2 FNYEAQ. This CDR3 contains 15 residues. The CDR3 loop is CASSLGLSEGNEQFF. CDR3 bases: TGTGCCAGCAGCTTAGGATTAAGCGAGGGAAATGAGCAGTTCTTC.

Only one count was recorded for this clone. The chain employs TRBV6-5 and TRBJ1-2, with a tentative D call TRBD1 (6 bases). Trimming removed 4 bases at V and 7 bases at J, with 19 bases between. The CDR3 contains 15 residues. Germline loops: CDR1 MNHEY, CDR2 SVGAGI. The CDR3 nucleotides are TGTGCCAGCAGTTTTCGGGAGGTGGCGGGGGCTGGCTACACCTTC. Translating it yields CASSFREVAGAGYTF.

J is TRBJ1-1 and V is TRBV9; 7 nucleotides agree with TRBD1. V was pared by 9 bases and J by 6 bases, with 11 bases of the junction left unmatched. The CDR3 length is 13 residues. Per the germline V gene, CDR1 is SGDLS and CDR2 is YYNGEE. The CDR3 bases are TGTGCCACCTCACTGACAGGGTCGTCTGAAGCTTTCTTT. Residues: CATSLTGSSEAFF.

The chain links TRBV18 to TRBJ2-3, with 8 nucleotides matching TRBD2. From germline, CDR1 is KGHSH and CDR2 LQKENI. Germline trimming cut 6 bases from V and 4 bases from J; bases unmatched to any gene: 15. The CDR3 contains 17 residues. The CDR3, as DNA: TGTGCCAGCTCCCGTTTCGACCGAGCGGGAGTCCCAGATACGCAGTATTTT. It specifies CASSRFDRAGVPDTQYF.

The chain employs TRBV19 and TRBJ2-1, with 9 bases fitting TRBD2. This CDR3 contains 16 residues. Germline V lookup: CDR1 LNHDA, CDR2 SQIVND (reference sequence). V shed 1 base and J 5 bases; nucleotides not matched to a gene: 6. The CDR3 region is CASSIVGLAGNNEQFF. DNA for the CDR3: TGTGCCAGTAGTATAGTGGGCCTAGCGGGGAACAATGAGCAGTTCTTC.

The J gene is TRBJ2-3, the V gene TRBV4-1; 11 positions agree with TRBD2. This CDR3 is 17 amino acids long. Per germline, CDR1 MGHRA and CDR2 YSYEKL. V shed 4 bases and J 3 bases; nucleotides not matched to a gene: 9. CDR3 loop: CASSPRYSGGATDTQYF. CDR3 DNA: TGCGCCAGCAGCCCAAGATATAGCGGGGGGGCTACAGATACGCAGTATTTT.

This chain connects TRBV10-3 to TRBJ1-2; maybe TRBD1 (5 bases). Per the germline V gene, CDR1 is ENHRY and CDR2 is SYGVKD. V was clipped by 4 bases and J by 5 bases, with 23 bases between them. This CDR3 comprises 17 residues. In DNA, the CDR3 is TGTGCCATCAGTGGTGTCACTAGGGAGGAGACAGATTATGGCTACACCTTC. Protein sequence: CAISGVTREETDYGYTF.

CDR3 DNA sequence: TGCGCCAGCAGCTTGGCCACGAGCACCGGGGAGCTGTTTTTT. Protein sequence: CASSLATSTGELFF. This chain links TRBV5-1 with TRBJ2-2, with no clear D. Germline assignment: CDR1 SGHRS and CDR2 YFSETQ. The CDR3 length is 14 residues. V was clipped by 0 bases and J by 4 bases, with 7 bases between them.